This entry lists 28 T cell receptor beta chains sequenced from one sample in a study of cytomegalovirus exposure and HLA in healthy donors. Primers for the PCR totalled 60 Vbeta and 13 Jbeta. Sequencing was performed with immunoSEQ multiplex PCR; in TCRdb, only in-frame clones are kept and a portion is missing. The repertoire holds 90,000 to 120,000 clones, with roughly 70% as singletons. Sequencing input: PBMCs. These TCRs come from a middle-aged woman in good health and CMV-seropositive.

The J gene is TRBJ1-5, the V gene TRBV5-1; the D gene is possibly TRBD1 (6 bases). The V and J ends lost 2 bases and 4 bases respectively, with 13 bases between them. From germline, CDR1 is SGHRS and CDR2 YFSETQ. There are 15 residues in the CDR3. The CDR3 DNA sequence: TGCGCCAGCAGCTTCGACGGCAGGGGAAATCAGCCCCAGCATTTT. It yields the protein CASSFDGRGNQPQHF.

V usage is TRBV10-3 and J usage is TRBJ2-5, with 8 positions matching TRBD1. CDR3 size: 14 residues. With 5 bases clipped from V and 4 bases from J, the junction kept 6 bases outside the gene matches. Germline V gene sequence: CDR1 ENHRY, CDR2 SYGVKD. The CDR3 sequence is CAISTDRALETQYF. The DNA for the CDR3 is TGTGCCATCAGTACGGACAGGGCCTTAGAGACCCAGTACTTC.

V and J are TRBV5-1 and TRBJ2-1, with 13 bases lining up with TRBD2. CDR1 and CDR2 (germline): SGHRS, YFSETQ. The CDR3 is 16 amino acids. Trimming took 0 bases from V and 8 from J; bases not matched to a gene: 5. CDR3 in amino acids: CASSLGTSGGVYEQFF. The CDR3 region has the DNA TGCGCCAGCAGCTTGGGGACTAGCGGGGGCGTCTATGAGCAGTTCTTC.

This clone was seen more than once but under ten times. The V call is TRBV6-1, the J call TRBJ1-1; 9 bases are a match to TRBD1. V trimming: 3 bases; J trimming: 7 bases; junction bases outside the gene matches: 9. This CDR3 has 15 amino acids. Germline assignment: CDR1 MNHNS and CDR2 SASEGT. Here the CDR3 DNA reads TGTGCCAGCAGTGACCTTCTAACAGGGGGCTTTGAAGCTTTCTTT. It codes for CASSDLLTGGFEAFF.

The CDR3 loop is CASRLQGQSPLHF. CDR3 in DNA: TGTGCCAGCAGACTACAGGGTCAGTCACCCCTCCACTTT. The chain combines TRBV7-2 with TRBJ1-6, with D tentatively TRBD1 (6 bases). V was trimmed by 6 bases and J by 10 bases, leaving 13 bases between them. CDR3 size: 13 residues. Germline V gene sequence: CDR1 SGHTA, CDR2 FQGNSA.

V is TRBV7-9 and J is TRBJ1-3; D unresolved. The CDR3 runs 17 residues. Trimming shortened V by 3 bases and J by 0 bases, and 15 bases separated the two germline ends. Per germline, CDR1 SEHNR and CDR2 FQNEAQ (reference sequence). CDR3 sequence (DNA): TGTGCCAGCAGCTTTTATAATGAGGAGACCTCTGGAAACACCATATATTTT. Amino acids: CASSFYNEETSGNTIYF. Full variable domain (rest looked up from reference TRBV7-9 and TRBJ1-3): DTGVSQNPRHKITKRGQNVTFRCDPISEHNRLYWYRQTLGQGPEFLTYFQNEAQLEKSRLLSDRFSAERPKGSFSTLEIQRTEQGDSAMYLCASSFYNEETSGNTIYFGEGSWLTVV.

This clone rates as medium-sized. This sequence joins TRBV6-4 and TRBJ2-2, with 9 bases that match TRBD1. Germline loops: CDR1 MRHNA, CDR2 SNTAGT. This CDR3 contains 14 residues. V shed 8 bases, J shed 3 bases, and the junction held 4 bases outside the gene matches. As DNA, the CDR3 is TGTGCCAGCCGGACAGGGGAGGACACCGGGGAGCTGTTTTTT. Protein: CASRTGEDTGELFF.

This clone was seen a few times. This chain links TRBV25-1 with TRBJ2-7; D is possibly TRBD2 (5 bases). Trimming shortened V by 3 bases and J by 2 bases, and 11 bases separated the two germline ends. This CDR3 contains 14 residues. CDR1 MGHDK and CDR2 SYGVNS come from the germline V gene. As DNA, the CDR3 is TGTGCCAGCAGTGAGTACGACGGGACCTACGAGCAGTACTTC. It is translated as CASSEYDGTYEQYF.

V usage is TRBV4-2 and J usage is TRBJ1-5, with D possibly being TRBD1 (6 bases). The V end was cut by 2 bases, the J end by 7 bases, with 18 bases between. This CDR3 has 16 amino acids. Germline CDR1 reads LGHNA; CDR2 reads YNFKEQ. The CDR3 sequence is CASSQNRDGVGQPQHF. CDR3 DNA: TGTGCCAGCAGCCAAAACAGGGATGGGGTCGGGCAGCCCCAGCATTTT.

The CDR3 nucleotides read TGCGCCAGCAGCTTAGACGGGGTCGATGAGCAGTTCTTC. Its translation is CASSLDGVDEQFF. The J gene is TRBJ2-1, the V gene TRBV5-1; TRBD2 might be the D (5 bases). From germline, CDR1 is SGHRS and CDR2 YFSETQ. The CDR3 runs to 13 residues. V was clipped by 2 bases and J by 8 bases, with 11 bases between them.

This clone has only a few counts. V and J are TRBV19 and TRBJ1-2; 8 bases match TRBD1. This CDR3 spans 14 amino acids. Germline V gives CDR1 LNHDA, CDR2 SQIVND (reference sequence). Trimming cost V 4 bases and J 7 bases; bases outside gene matches: 8. The CDR3 sequence is CASSTRDRFRGYTF. CDR3 sequence (DNA): TGTGCCAGTAGTACCCGGGACAGGTTTCGTGGCTACACCTTC.

The CDR3 DNA reads TGTGCCAGCACCCCACGACCGGGACAGGGGGAGTTGTGGTACTTC. It encodes CASTPRPGQGELWYF. The chain links TRBV27 to TRBJ2-7, with TRBD1 matching 11 bases. The ends lost 7 bases at V and 12 bases at J; junction bases unmatched: 17. CDR3 length equals 15 residues. CDR1 MNHEY and CDR2 SMNVEV come from the germline V gene (reference sequence).

The chain couples TRBV30 to TRBJ1-2; 9 nucleotides align to TRBD1. Unmatched junction bases numbered 6, after V lost 5 bases and J lost 8 bases. This CDR3 is built from 12 residues. CDR1 and CDR2 from the germline V gene are GTSNPN and SVGIG (reference sequence). CDR3 DNA sequence: TGTGCCTGGCAACAGGGGGCGAGGGGCTACACCTTC. Protein sequence: CAWQQGARGYTF.

The rearrangement links TRBV2 to TRBJ1-1, with 7 bases fitting TRBD1. Germline V lookup: CDR1 SNHLY, CDR2 FYNNEI. There are 12 residues in the CDR3. V lost 5 bases, J lost 4 bases, and 1 base stayed unmatched. The CDR3 spells CASSTGVTEAFF. Written as DNA, the CDR3 is TGTGCCAGCAGTACAGGGGTCACTGAAGCTTTCTTT.

The rearrangement joins TRBV6-5 to TRBJ1-2; D might be TRBD1 (5 bases). The germline gives CDR1 MNHEY, CDR2 SVGAGI. Trimming removed 6 bases from V and 2 bases from J, with 16 bases in between. There are 15 residues in the CDR3. CDR3 sequence (DNA): TGTGCCAGCAGGCTTCCCGGTGGGGGGAACTATGGCTACACCTTC. Translated, it gives CASRLPGGGNYGYTF.

The gene calls are TRBV9 and TRBJ2-1; tentative D call: TRBD1 (5 bases). V gave up 5 bases and J gave up 8 bases, with 11 bases separating them. Germline V gene data show CDR1 as SGDLS and CDR2 as YYNGEE. CDR3 length: 12 residues. The CDR3 is CASSVLQDEQFF. As DNA, the CDR3 is TGTGCCAGCAGTGTCCTACAGGATGAGCAGTTCTTC.

The chain carries TRBV10-3 and TRBJ1-6, with TRBD1 identical over 9 bases. Germline V gene sequence: CDR1 ENHRY, CDR2 SYGVKD. The length of the CDR3 is 15 residues. Germline trimming cut 3 bases from V and 7 bases from J; bases unmatched to any gene: 4. In nucleotides, the CDR3 is TGTGCCATCAGTGAACAGGGGGCAGTCAATTCACCCCTCCACTTT. This translates into CAISEQGAVNSPLHF.

This clone turned up a few times. This sequence joins TRBV10-1 and TRBJ2-2, with D possibly TRBD1 on 5 matching bases. Trimming pared 6 bases from V and 0 bases from J, leaving 5 bases between. The length of the CDR3 is 13 residues. Germline CDR1 and CDR2: WNHNN and SYGVQD (reference sequence). This chain's CDR3 is CASRGANTGELFF. CDR3 coding DNA: TGCGCCAGCAGAGGGGCGAACACCGGGGAGCTGTTTTTT.

Concerning this clone: One end of the junction is discordant with germline, which a read error may explain. The V call is TRBV25-1, the J call TRBJ2-7; possible D gene TRBD2, 5 bases. The germline CDR1 and CDR2 sequences are MGHDK and SYGVNS. The CDR3 covers 11 residues. The DNA for the CDR3 is TGTGCCAGCACCGAAGGGAGCAGCCTCACCTTC. This translates into CASTEGSSLTF.

J is TRBJ2-7 and V is TRBV10-3; no definite D call. The V end lost 6 bases, the J end lost 4 bases, and 7 bases lay between the germline ends. From germline, CDR1 is ENHRY and CDR2 SYGVKD. The CDR3 extends over 11 amino acids. CDR3 DNA: TGTGCCATCAGCGGGTCATACGAGCAGTACTTC. This sequence encodes CAISGSYEQYF.

This chain links TRBV29-1 with TRBJ1-1, with D unresolved. There are 12 residues in the CDR3. The V end was cut by 7 bases, the J end by 1 base, with 10 bases between. Germline CDR1 SQVTM, CDR2 ANQGSEA. CDR3 region: CSAKAQNTEAFF. As DNA, the CDR3 is TGCAGCGCAAAAGCTCAGAACACTGAAGCTTTCTTT.

The rearrangement links TRBV9 to TRBJ1-1, with 8 nucleotides matching TRBD1. Germline V gene lookup returns CDR1 SGDLS and CDR2 YYNGEE. Trimming at V came to 4 bases and at J to 5 bases, leaving 7 bases not matched to a gene. This CDR3 spans 14 amino acids. CDR3 DNA sequence: TGTGCCAGCAGCTCCGGACAGGGAGGGACTGAAGCTTTCTTT. This codes for CASSSGQGGTEAFF.

The J gene is TRBJ2-5, the V gene TRBV29-1; D perhaps matches TRBD2 (5 bases). The CDR3 runs 12 residues. V shed 6 bases and J shed 4 bases, with 12 bases lying between them. Germline CDR1 and CDR2: SQVTM and ANQGSEA. The CDR3 nucleotides are TGCAGCGTAGCGGCCCGGCGAGAGACCCAGTACTTC. It codes for CSVAARRETQYF.

This chain links TRBV27 with TRBJ1-2; D not certain. The CDR3 loop spans 13 amino acids. The germline V gene encodes CDR1 MNHEY and CDR2 SMNVEV (reference sequence). Deletions cut 6 bases from V and 8 bases from J, with 16 bases between. The CDR3 nucleotides are TGTGCCAGCAGGGCGGGAGAGGCAAGCGGCTACACCTTC. Translated, it gives CASRAGEASGYTF.

This clone was recorded a few times. The sample contains more than one DNA sequence encoding this CDR3. The chain links TRBV6-6 to TRBJ1-1, with TRBD1 matching 8 bases. V was clipped by 2 bases and J by 1 base; unmatched bases: 3. CDR1 MNHNY and CDR2 SVGAGI come from the germline V gene (reference sequence). The CDR3 has 15 amino acids. The CDR3 sequence is CASSYGTGWNTEAFF. CDR3 in DNA: TGTGCCAGCAGTTACGGGACAGGATGGAACACTGAAGCTTTCTTT.

This chain links TRBV5-1 with TRBJ2-7, with 10 nucleotides matching TRBD1. Germline CDR1 SGHRS, CDR2 YFSETQ. Trimming at V came to 5 bases and at J to 4 bases, leaving 9 bases not matched to a gene. This CDR3 has 15 residues. The CDR3 DNA follows: TGCGCCAGCAGACAGCGACAGGGGGCTAATTACGAGCAGTACTTC. Translating gives CASRQRQGANYEQYF.

This clone was seen more than once but under ten times. The V and J genes are TRBV7-8 and TRBJ2-7; the D gene is possibly TRBD1 (5 bases). Trimming stripped 6 bases from V and 6 bases from J, with 12 bases between. The CDR3 spans 12 residues. Germline CDR1 is SGHVS and CDR2 is FQNEAQ. CDR3 sequence (DNA): TGTGCCAGCAGTAGGGGCCCTCTCGAGCAGTACTTC. Translated, it gives CASSRGPLEQYF.

This chain connects TRBV4-3 to TRBJ2-3, with 11 bases lining up with TRBD2. V shed 1 base and J 6 bases; nucleotides not matched to a gene: 6. Germline CDR1 LGHNA, CDR2 YSLEER. This CDR3 contains 16 residues. The CDR3: CASSQGLAGGSDTQYF. The CDR3 DNA reads TGCGCCAGCAGCCAAGGCCTAGCGGGGGGTTCGGATACGCAGTATTTT.